This T cell receptor beta chain originates from a study of shared clonotypes between healthy human individuals (TCRdb year 2020). Background on the whole study: The cohort comprised two women and a few men aged 18 to 49 years. For each donor, three plates each were used for CD4 naive and CD4 memory, two plates were used for CD8 naive, and one plate was used for CD8 memory. The study deeply sequenced blood TCR repertoires of about 5 healthy adults to estimate repertoire size and the extent of clonotype sharing between individuals. To increase sequencing depth and limit assay-specific biases, different laboratories used diverse techniques to prepare libraries and sequence TCR repertoires. Between about 0.8 and 9 billion PBMCs per donor were obtained by leukapheresis.

TCR CDR3 regions were amplified from genomic DNA by multiplex PCR using the deep immunoSEQ assay. For each cell subset, the extracted genomic DNA was distributed evenly across all wells of several immunoSEQ 96-well plates, and each plate served as one replicate. For sorted subsets, each replicate PCR was loaded with 200 ng genomic DNA, equivalent to about 30,000 T cell genomes. Purified libraries were measured with a Qubit 3.0 fluorometer, size-checked on a Bioanalyzer 2100, and measured again with the KAPA Library Quantification kit. Every immunoSEQ 96-well plate was sequenced on a separate single-read 150-cycle Illumina NextSeq 550 flow cell. In the original analysis: The immunoSEQ output contained only junctional sequences without quality scores, so filtering could not match that applied to full-length reads. To assign V/J genes and CDR3, sequences were annotated using PyIR, a Python wrapper for IgBLAST v1.9, with IMGT germline references. Reads with weak V/J assignments (E-value above 1e-6), missing CDR3, stop codons, out-of-frame junctions, or ambiguous translated residues were removed. V3J clonotypes were defined by identical inferred V gene, J gene, and CDR3 amino acid sequence. Percentage overlap between repertoires was computed as shared unique clonotypes divided by the size of the smaller repertoire. Three approaches were used to assess repertoire richness: RTK rarefaction, the Chao1 estimator, and Recon v2.1 estimates of unobserved clonotypes. Generation probabilities for all TCRbeta clonotypes obtained by the gDNA method from a handful of donors were computed using OLGA. TCRdb retrieved this table from immuneACCESS and kept in-frame rearrangements only. Not all clones are present; in checked studies, unresolved V genes account for under half, and no reason is known for the remainder. V, J and clone size are those of that table, while D and trimming were read from the DNA. This sample holds about 820,000 clones; 80% to 95% were observed only once. Jointly, the top ten make up more than 20% of the sample.

The cysteine opens and the phenylalanine closes a CDR3 of 14 amino acids. Only the CDR3 part of the read is kept: 42 bases, read in frame from the first base. The V end loses 4 bases and the J end loses 6 bases, and a stretch of 13 bases separates them. CDR1 and CDR2, looked up from the germline V gene (reference sequence), are MNHEY and SMNVEV. For this clone: What antigen it recognizes has not been identified. Base quality data are lacking; no much larger clone is found one base away.

Overall study outcomes, separate from this receptor: Rarefaction of sorted-subset datasets indicated incomplete sequencing despite the large sequencing depth. Pairwise subsampling indicated that sequencing depth was expected to affect the degree of clonotype sharing among donors. Across several donors, around 5% of naive CD4, roughly 3.3% of naive CD8, 2% to 2.5% of memory CD4, and 0.3% to 0.45% of memory CD8 clonotypes were shared. Sampling was restricted to blood, and TCR repertoires in tissues likely differ from the TCR repertoires found in blood. Compared with non-shared clonotypes, the clonotypes found in all four sorted-subset donors had higher generation probabilities. Estimated clonotype richness was generally larger for naive than for memory subsets. Because the study included a small number of donors, the genetic and exposure-history diversity represented was limited.

For the CD8 naive samples, CD45RO-negative cells were positively selected for CCR7, yielding a CD45RA+CCR7+ population from which TemRA cells were excluded. The donors were healthy, HIV-negative adults who had no recently reported acute infections or vaccinations. Every donor was a Caucasian adult residing in Nashville, Tennessee, USA. Blood was collected by leukapheresis, and PBMCs were isolated by Ficoll-Histopaque density gradient centrifugation and then cryopreserved in liquid nitrogen vapor phase. Analytical flow cytometry was used to check the purity and quantity of every magnetically sorted T cell population. From each sorted fraction, genomic DNA was isolated and quantified by UV absorbance on a Nanodrop 2000c.

The chain joins TRBV27 to TRBJ2-1; 6 matching bases give a weak D call of TRBD2. This sequence was found in a man aged 25-45 years in good health. The specimen sequenced was naive CD8+ T cells sorted from blood. What the cell subset or site label conveys for this sample: CD45RA+CCR7+. At the DNA level, the sequence is TGTGCCAGCAGTTCGGGACTGGGGTTCAATGAGCAGTTCTTC. This yields the protein CASSSGLGFNEQFF.